The 14 T cell receptor beta chains below come from one sample, sequenced in a study of T cell changes during pregnancy in multiple sclerosis (dated by TCRdb to 2018 to 2020). The library came from the immunoSEQ multiplex PCR assay. Here the immuneACCESS table is served through TCRdb, limited to in-frame sequences with V and J called. Missing clones are a known gap in these copies; in checked studies unresolved V genes cover under half, and the rest lacks a known reason. Present in this sample are approximately 44,000 clones, roughly nine tenths of which were seen just once. The ten largest account for approximately 0.59% of the sample. The source was CD4+ T cells from peripheral blood mononuclear cells, collected in the first trimester of pregnancy. The receptors were gathered from a female donor with multiple sclerosis, enrolled in a pregnancy study.

The rearrangement joins TRBV27 to TRBJ1-1; D call uncertain. There are 15 residues in the CDR3. The germline V gene encodes CDR1 MNHEY and CDR2 SMNVEV (reference sequence). Deletions cut 0 bases from V and 0 bases from J, with 8 bases between. The CDR3 nucleotides are TGTGCCAGCAGTTTATCGGCAGTAATGAACACTGAAGCTTTCTTT. It codes for CASSLSAVMNTEAFF.

This rearrangement joins TRBV7-9 to TRBJ2-5, with TRBD1 as a possible D gene (5 bases). There are 17 residues in the CDR3. Trimming removed 2 bases at V and 2 bases at J, with 18 bases between. CDR1 is SEHNR and CDR2 is FQNEAQ in the germline V gene (reference sequence). The CDR3 here is CASSLLLGLMKQETQYF. For the CDR3, the DNA is TGTGCCAGCAGCTTATTATTGGGGCTAATGAAACAAGAGACCCAGTACTTC.

This chain joins TRBV5-1 and TRBJ2-1; 10 bases map to TRBD2. With 1 base clipped from V and 8 bases from J, the junction kept 12 bases outside the gene matches. The germline V gene encodes CDR1 SGHRS and CDR2 YFSETQ. The CDR3 spans 17 residues. The CDR3 loop reads CASSLMGKREGRHEQFF. The CDR3 nucleotides are TGCGCCAGCAGCTTGATGGGGAAGCGGGAGGGCCGGCATGAGCAGTTCTTC.

The chain employs TRBV23-1 and TRBJ2-5; maybe TRBD2 (6 bases). TRBV23-1 is flagged as an ORF with uncertain function. The CDR3 runs to 16 residues. Trimming cost V 4 bases and J 3 bases, with 18 bases left between them. The CDR3 sequence is CASSPSEGRSEETQYF. The CDR3 DNA is TGCGCCAGCAGTCCCTCCGAGGGGAGGAGTGAAGAGACCCAGTACTTC.

The V gene is TRBV15, the J gene TRBJ2-7; 13 positions match TRBD2. CDR3 size: 15 residues. V gave up 4 bases and J gave up 6 bases; unmatched junction bases: 6. Per the germline V gene, CDR1 is LNHNV and CDR2 is YYDKDF (reference sequence). The CDR3 reads CATSKQLAGGGEQYF. CDR3 nucleotides: TGTGCCACCAGCAAACAACTAGCGGGAGGGGGCGAGCAGTACTTC.

This chain links TRBV6-1 with TRBJ1-1, with 9 bases that match TRBD1. The CDR3 is 15 amino acids. Germline V gene sequence: CDR1 MNHNS, CDR2 SASEGT. V dropped 6 bases and J dropped 1; count of bases not matched to a gene: 6. The CDR3 loop is CASRRGQGTNTEAFF. CDR3 sequence (DNA): TGTGCCAGCAGAAGAGGACAGGGGACGAACACTGAAGCTTTCTTT.

The V gene is TRBV5-1, the J gene TRBJ2-1; D is possibly TRBD1 (5 bases). Looked up from germline, CDR1 is SGHRS and CDR2 is YFSETQ. This CDR3 comprises 15 residues. Trimming stripped 0 bases from V and 4 bases from J, with 11 bases between. CDR3: CASSLGGAAYNEQFF. The CDR3 DNA is TGCGCCAGCAGCTTGGGGGGCGCGGCTTACAATGAGCAGTTCTTC.

V gene TRBV18 combines with J gene TRBJ2-1; D is possibly TRBD2 (5 bases). Trimming shortened V by 0 bases and J by 9 bases, and 12 bases separated the two germline ends. The CDR3 covers 14 residues. Germline CDR1 is KGHSH and CDR2 is LQKENI. The CDR3: CASSPPSVSGEQFF. In nucleotides, the CDR3 is TGTGCCAGCTCACCACCTAGCGTGAGTGGTGAGCAGTTCTTC.

This rearrangement joins TRBV28 to TRBJ2-1; D is perhaps TRBD2 (5 bases). V was pared by 4 bases and J by 8 bases, with 24 bases between. The CDR3 loop spans 17 amino acids. The V gene's germline CDR1 is MDHEN and CDR2 SYDVKM. CDR3 DNA: TGTGCCAGCAGTTCGTGGTCCGGAGGACCTAAAGCTGATGAGCAGTTCTTC. Translating it yields CASSSWSGGPKADEQFF.

This clone was seen just once. Sequence at one end of the junction differs from germline and may be a read error. CDR3 sequence reads: CASSLDPGVFLF. The CDR3 bases are TGTGCCAGCAGCTTAGATCCGGGGGTTTTCCTCTTC. V gene TRBV11-2 combines with J gene TRBJ1-2; tentatively, D is TRBD1 (5 bases). Germline values: CDR1 SGHAT, CDR2 FQNNGV. The CDR3 runs 12 residues.

The chain carries TRBV6-5 and TRBJ2-3; weak D call: TRBD2 (6 bases). The germline gives CDR1 MNHEY, CDR2 SVGAGI. This CDR3 region has 15 residues. V gave up 6 bases and J gave up 2 bases, with 15 bases separating them. Here the CDR3 reads CASSLGTLHTDTQYF. Written as DNA, the CDR3 is TGTGCCAGCAGCCTCGGGACTCTGCACACAGATACGCAGTATTTT.

The rearrangement joins TRBV15 to TRBJ2-2; D possibly corresponds to TRBD2 (6 bases). Germline CDR1 is LNHNV and CDR2 is YYDKDF (reference sequence). Between the trimmed V and J ends, which lost 0 bases and 0 bases, there was a span of 8 bases. The CDR3 extends over 16 amino acids. The chain's CDR3 is CATSREGGPNTGELFF. The CDR3 DNA follows: TGTGCCACCAGCAGAGAGGGGGGACCGAACACCGGGGAGCTGTTTTTT.

The chain joins TRBV6-1 to TRBJ2-1; possibly TRBD2 for D (6 bases). Germline CDR1 reads MNHNS; CDR2 reads SASEGT. This CDR3 spans 15 amino acids. V was clipped by 5 bases and J by 6 bases, with 17 bases between them. In DNA form, the CDR3 reads TGTGCCAGCAGTTCCCCTAGACTAGTGCGCAATGAGCAGTTCTTC. Its translation is CASSSPRLVRNEQFF.

The V call is TRBV2, the J call TRBJ2-3, with 8 bases matching TRBD2. This CDR3 contains 12 residues. In germline, CDR1 is SNHLY, CDR2 FYNNEI. Unmatched junction bases numbered 6, after V lost 2 bases and J lost 14 bases. CDR3 DNA sequence: TGTGCCAGCAGTGAACAACTAGCGGCTGTGTATTTT. Amino acid sequence: CASSEQLAAVYF.